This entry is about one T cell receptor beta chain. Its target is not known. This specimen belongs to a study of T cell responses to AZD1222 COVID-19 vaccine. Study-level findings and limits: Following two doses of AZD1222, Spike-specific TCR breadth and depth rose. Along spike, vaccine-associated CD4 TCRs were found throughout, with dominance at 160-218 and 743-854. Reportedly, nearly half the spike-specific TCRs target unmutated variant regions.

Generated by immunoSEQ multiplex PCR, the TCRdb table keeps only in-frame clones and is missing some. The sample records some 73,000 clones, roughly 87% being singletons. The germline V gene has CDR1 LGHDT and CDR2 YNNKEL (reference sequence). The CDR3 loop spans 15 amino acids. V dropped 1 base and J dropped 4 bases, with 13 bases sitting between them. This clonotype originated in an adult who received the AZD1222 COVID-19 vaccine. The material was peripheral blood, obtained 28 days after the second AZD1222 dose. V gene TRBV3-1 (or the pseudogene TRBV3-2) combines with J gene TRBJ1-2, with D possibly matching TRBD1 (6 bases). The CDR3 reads CASSQGIMTGYGYTF. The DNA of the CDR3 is TGTGCCAGCAGCCAAGGGATTATGACAGGCTATGGCTACACCTTC.